These 3 T cell receptor beta chains came from one sample sequenced in a study of blood T cell repertoires in COVID-19. TCRdb keeps only in-frame clones here, not all; method: immunoSEQ multiplex PCR. Among approximately 250,000 clones listed, around 88% were seen once. The sequencing input was PBMCs or T cells enriched from blood (not recorded which). Receptors originate from a woman between 35 and 50 years old with acute COVID-19.

The chain uses TRBV6-5 and TRBJ1-1; TRBD1 aligns across 8 bases. The ends lost 5 bases at V and 7 bases at J; junction bases unmatched: 9. CDR3 size: 14 residues. The V gene's germline CDR1 is MNHEY and CDR2 SVGAGI. CDR3: CASSRQGALIEAFF. The DNA of the CDR3 is TGTGCCAGCAGTCGTCAGGGGGCACTGATTGAAGCTTTCTTT.

This chain connects TRBV18 to TRBJ1-4; D gene unclear. The V and J ends lost 1 base and 0 bases respectively, with 6 bases between them. In germline, CDR1 is KGHSH, CDR2 LQKENI. This CDR3 spans 15 amino acids. The CDR3 is CASSPQTATNEKLFF. The DNA for the CDR3 is TGTGCCAGCTCACCACAGACTGCAACTAATGAAAAACTGTTTTTT.

This CDR3 reads CASSDVTANEKLFF. The CDR3, as DNA: TGTGCCAGCAGTGATGTGACAGCTAATGAAAAACTGTTTTTT. This chain connects TRBV6-1 to TRBJ1-4; possibly TRBD1 for D (5 bases). The germline CDR1 and CDR2 sequences are MNHNS and SASEGT. The CDR3 loop spans 14 amino acids. V shed 3 bases and J shed 3 bases, with 8 bases lying between them.